This T cell receptor (beta chain) is from a study of blood T cell repertoires in COVID-19. The wider study: Sources were T cells, B-cell-depleted T cells, or PBMCs; the material itself was cDNA or gDNA.

Germline lookup yields CDR1 SGHAT and CDR2 FQNNGV. The CDR3 is made up of 14 amino acids. V lost 0 bases to trimming and J lost 4 bases, with 6 bases between them. The table came from immunoSEQ multiplex PCR; TCRdb's copy has only in-frame clones and leaves some out. The table includes over 300,000 clones, roughly 87% detected once. The sample taken for sequencing was PBMCs or T cells enriched from blood (not recorded which). This sequence joins TRBV11-2 and TRBJ1-4; D unclear. This clonotype was obtained from a woman in her twenties or thirties who had recovered from COVID-19. In DNA, the CDR3 is TGTGCCAGCAGCTTAGACAGACTTAATGAAAAACTGTTTTTT. Residues: CASSLDRLNEKLFF.